The clone carrying this TCR beta chain qualifies as medium-sized. The antigen is undetermined. The data stem from a study of spatial heterogeneity in lung cancer. Study background: The study consistently detected more beta-chain than alpha-chain sequences. Within raw reads, each unique TCR and UMI combination appeared on average more than ten times.

Every TCR cDNA molecule bore a unique molecular identifier. TCRdb ran MiXCR on the 5' RACE reads and lists one entry per CDR3 protein. The sample carries over 4,000 distinct CDR3 sequences, about 7.4% recorded once. Stated time point: sample taken at primary tumor resection. Sequencing of whole RNA from tumor, nontumor lung or frozen PBMC involved no sorting. This CDR3 has 15 amino acids. The germline CDR1 and CDR2 sequences are MDHEN and SYDVKM. V lost 6 bases, J lost 5 bases, and 7 bases stayed unmatched. Study-level results: For expanded intratumoral alpha and beta TCRs, counts tracked tumor mutation counts.

Here the sequenced sample was lung tumor tissue, taken at surgery. The rearrangement links TRBV28 to TRBJ2-1; 10 bases map to TRBD2. This TCR derives from a male donor with early-stage non-small cell lung cancer. Written as DNA, the CDR3 is TGTGCCAGCAGCACCCCGGGACTAGCGAACAATGAGCAGTTCTTC. Amino acid sequence: CASSTPGLANNEQFF.